This is a list of T cell receptor beta chains from one sample in a study of OX40 agonist ivuxolimab in advanced cancers. Using immunoSEQ multiplex PCR, the repertoire was profiled, and TCRdb retains in-frame clones only, with some absent. The sample lists 65,000 to 85,000 clones; 92% were seen once. The sample here was CD4+ or CD8+ T cells sorted from blood, taken in a trial of the OX40 agonist ivuxolimab. Receptors originate from an adult with an advanced solid tumor such as melanoma, head and neck, liver or kidney cancer. Each CDR3 is given with its conserved first and last residue. A D gene is named only where the DNA matches it firmly. The listing skips clone size in some rows; elsewhere it reads once, few, many or a size class.

d_gene	abundance	v_gene	j_gene	CDR3nt	CDR3aa
-	-	TRBV18	TRBJ1-5	TGTGCCAGCTCCCCTGAGGACAGTTATAGCAATCAGCCCCAGCATTTT	CASSPEDSYSNQPQHF
TRBD1	-	TRBV18	TRBJ2-3	TGTGCCAGCTCACCACTCCCGGGACAGGGGATGGGAGATACGCAGTATTTT	CASSPLPGQGMGDTQYF
-	-	TRBV19	TRBJ2-7	TGTGCCAGTAGTATAGTGGGGATTTACGAGCAGTACTTC	CASSIVGIYEQYF
-	-	TRBV30	TRBJ1-5	TGTGCCTGGAGGGACAAATACAATCAGCCCCAGCATTTT	CAWRDKYNQPQHF
-	-	TRBV7-9	TRBJ1-1	TGTGCCAGCAGCGAACTCCGTACCTCTGAAGCTTTCTTT	CASSELRTSEAFF
TRBD1	once	TRBV13	TRBJ2-2	TGTGCCAGCACCCCAGACAGGGGACAAAACACCGGGGAGCTGTTTTTT	CASTPDRGQNTGELFF
-	few	TRBV19	TRBJ2-7	TGTGCCAGTAGTCAGTCCTACGAGCAGTACTTC	CASSQSYEQYF
TRBD2	-	TRBV2	TRBJ2-5	TGTGCCAGCAGTGATGGGAGCGGGGGAGGAGAGACCCAGTACTTC	CASSDGSGGGETQYF
TRBD1	-	TRBV9	TRBJ2-7	TGTGCCAGTGGCAGGGGGCAGGGCGAGCAGTACTTC	CASGRGQGEQYF
-	-	TRBV30	TRBJ2-7	TGTGCCTGGAGGACCCGGGGGAAGCAGTACTTC	CAWRTRGKQYF
TRBD1	many	TRBV7-8	TRBJ2-1	TGTGCCAGCAGCGCACGCACGGGACAGATCTACAATGAGCAGTTCTTC	CASSARTGQIYNEQFF
-	-	TRBV6-6	TRBJ1-3	TGTGCCAGCAGTCCAGGGGGAAACACCATATATTTT	CASSPGGNTIYF
-	-	TRBV18	TRBJ1-6	TGTGCCAGCTCACCACTCAAATCCGGTCTCTATAATTCACCCCTCCACTTT	CASSPLKSGLYNSPLHF
-	-	TRBV19	TRBJ2-1	TGTGCCATCCCTAGGAGGGTTCGCAATGAGCAGTTCTTC	CAIPRRVRNEQFF
TRBD2	-	TRBV11-1	TRBJ2-3	TGTGCCAGCAGCTGGGGAGCGGGGGGCGGAGATACGCAGTATTTT	CASSWGAGGGDTQYF
-	-	TRBV5-8	TRBJ2-1	TGTGCCAGCAGCTTGGCCGGGTCCTACAATGAGCAGTTCTTC	CASSLAGSYNEQFF
TRBD1	-	TRBV7-2	TRBJ1-4	TGTGCCAGCAGCTCCGGGACAGGGTCGCATGAAAAACTGTTTTTT	CASSSGTGSHEKLFF
-	-	TRBV19	TRBJ1-1	TGTGCCAGTAGTATCTGGAGCGTGGACACTGAAGCTTTCTTT	CASSIWSVDTEAFF
-	-	TRBV5-4	TRBJ2-1	TGTGCCAGCAGCGATTTTCCACTAGTCAAAGAATACAATGAGCAGTTCTTC	CASSDFPLVKEYNEQFF
TRBD2	-	TRBV27	TRBJ2-1	TGTGCCAGCAAACGCGCGCGGGGGGGTTACAATGAGCAGTTCTTC	CASKRARGGYNEQFF
-	once	TRBV19	TRBJ2-1	TGTGCCAGTAGTATAAGTACCGGATACAATGAGCAGTTCTTC	CASSISTGYNEQFF
TRBD2	-	TRBV4-2	TRBJ2-5	TGTGCCAGCAGCCGGACTAGCGGGGGGGACCAAGAGACCCAGTACTTC	CASSRTSGGDQETQYF
TRBD1	-	TRBV19	TRBJ1-1	TGTGCCACAAGAAGGGGGCCAAGGACTGAAGCTTTCTTT	CATRRGPRTEAFF
-	once	TRBV7-9	TRBJ2-1	TGTGCCAGCAGCTTACTCCTAGTCCAGAATGAGCAGTTCTTC	CASSLLLVQNEQFF
-	-	TRBV4-1	TRBJ1-4	TGCGCCAGCAGCCAAGCACCTCTAGATCATGAAAAACTGTTTTTT	CASSQAPLDHEKLFF
-	few	TRBV5-4	TRBJ1-1	TGTGCCAGCAGCATCGGGACAGAAGCTTTCTTT	CASSIGTEAFF
TRBD2	-	TRBV9	TRBJ2-7	TGTGCCAGCAGCGTAGATAGCGGGGGTTCCTACGAGCAGTACTTC	CASSVDSGGSYEQYF
-	-	TRBV6-5	TRBJ2-1	TGTGCCAGCAGTTACAGTCCGGAATCCTACAATGAGCAGTTCTTC	CASSYSPESYNEQFF
-	-	TRBV7-8	TRBJ1-5	TGTGCCAGCAGCTATGGGGGTCAGCCCCAGCATTTT	CASSYGGQPQHF